Described below is a single TCR beta chain sequence and its context. Its specificity is not known. Data came from immunoSEQ multiplex PCR; TCRdb stores just in-frame clones and leaves some out. The data contain some 170,000 clones, around 90% of them seen just once; the ten biggest clones take up around 0.99%. This sample stems from a study of T cell responses to AZD1222 COVID-19 vaccine. Study-wide findings and caveats: Only a handful of AZD1222 recipients, about six in all, had baseline seropositivity. Sampling captured repertoires only after the peak T cell response.

Second-dose intervals near 4 or 12 weeks were combined. The origin of this receptor is an adult who received the AZD1222 COVID-19 vaccine. This specimen consisted of peripheral blood, obtained 28 days after the second AZD1222 dose.

The CDR3 DNA is TGTGCCAGCAGCTTAGGGGCGGGGGGTATCCAAGAGACCCAGTACTTC. Its translation: CASSLGAGGIQETQYF. This sequence joins TRBV7-9 and TRBJ2-5; 8 bases map to TRBD2. The germline V gene encodes CDR1 SEHNR and CDR2 FQNEAQ (reference sequence). Germline trimming cut 1 base from V and 1 base from J; bases unmatched to any gene: 5. This CDR3 has 16 residues.